The entry that follows covers one T cell receptor (beta chain) sequence. The germline V and J ends were trimmed by 5 bases and 3 bases, with 11 bases remaining between them. The CDR3 totals 15 residues. Per the germline V gene, CDR1 is SGHTA and CDR2 is FQGNSA. TCRdb's table, derived via immunoSEQ multiplex PCR, lists solely in-frame clones and lacks some. The sample holds around 300,000 clones, roughly 85% seen once. The data originate from a study of blood T cell repertoires in COVID-19. On the study more broadly: Collection of acute and convalescent COVID-19 samples took place in the United States, Italy and Spain. PBMCs, B-cell-depleted T cells, or T cells were the source of the cDNA or gDNA that made up the material.

Participants were aged roughly 18 to 89 years from approximately 25 US areas. Recovery meant two consecutive negative NP/OP PCR tests, professional clearance, or resolved symptoms. The clonotype originates from a woman between 45 and 65 years old who had recovered from COVID-19. Sequenced sample: PBMCs or T cells enriched from blood (not recorded which). The gene calls are TRBV7-2 and TRBJ2-6, with a tentative D call TRBD1 (6 bases). CDR3 amino acids: CASSPQGGGANVLTF. The CDR3 nucleotides are TGTGCCAGCAGCCCACAGGGCGGTGGGGCCAACGTCCTGACTTTC.